Detailed here is one T cell receptor beta chain. The data were taken from a study of monozygotic twins with inflammatory bowel disease. In eight separate reactions per sample, cDNA was generated. With the 5' RACE reads reprocessed, TCRdb shows one record per CDR3 protein and no DNA. This listing includes 210,000 or so distinct CDR3 sequences. The CDR3 runs 16 residues. Germline CDR1 SGHTA, CDR2 FQGNSA. Every single donor had a roughly 2.5 ml blood sample drawn. This chain joins TRBV7-2 and TRBJ2-1; the D call of TRBD2 rests on TCRdb alone, since no DNA is present to check it. Sequenced sample: blood. The sequence was obtained from a human donor with ulcerative colitis or Crohn's disease, or a healthy co-twin of an affected twin (not recorded which). The CDR3 is CASSFLAGGLYNEQFF.